This T cell receptor (beta chain) appears in the sequencing data of a study of shared clonotypes between healthy human individuals (TCRdb year 2020). Regarding the research as a whole: The cohort comprised a couple of women and three men aged 18 to 49 years. For each donor, three plates each were used for CD4 naive and CD4 memory, two plates were used for CD8 naive, and one plate was used for CD8 memory. To estimate repertoire size and how much clonotypes are shared between individuals, the study performed deep sequencing of blood TCR repertoires from about 5 healthy adults. To increase sequencing depth and limit assay-specific biases, TCR repertoire library preparation and sequencing were carried out by different laboratories using diverse techniques. Per donor, leukapheresis produced somewhere between about 0.8 and 9 billion PBMCs. What the authors observed across the whole study: Because the study included a small number of donors, the genetic and exposure-history diversity represented was limited. Higher generation probabilities were observed for clonotypes shared by all four sorted-subset donors than for non-shared clonotypes. When several donors were compared, the shared fraction of clonotypes was roughly 5% for naive CD4, 3.5% for naive CD8, 2.3% for memory CD4, and less than 0.45% for memory CD8. Pairwise subsampling led to the expectation that sequencing depth would affect the degree of clonotype sharing among donors. Sampling was restricted to blood, and TCR repertoires in tissue are likely to differ from TCR repertoires in blood. Rarefaction of sorted-subset datasets indicated incomplete sequencing despite the large sequencing depth. Naive subsets generally had larger estimated clonotype richness than memory subsets.

Healthy HIV-negative adults with no recently reported acute infections or vaccinations were included as donors. Every donor was a Caucasian adult residing in Nashville, Tennessee, USA. CD4+ T cells were enriched by magnetic negative selection; naive cells were then positively selected on CD45RA, and the negative fraction formed the memory subset. Blood was collected by leukapheresis, and PBMCs were isolated by Ficoll-Histopaque density gradient centrifugation and then cryopreserved in liquid nitrogen vapor phase. Purity and quantity of every magnetically sorted T cell population were checked by analytical flow cytometry. Genomic DNA was isolated from every sorted fraction and measured by UV absorbance on a Nanodrop 2000c. Points on this clone: This clone's antigen is unknown. Base-call qualities are not available, and no considerably larger clone is one nucleotide away.

For CDR1 and CDR2, the germline V gene lists SGHRS and YFSETQ. The cysteine opens and the phenylalanine closes a CDR3 of 16 amino acids. Only the CDR3 part of the read is kept: 48 bases, read in frame from the first base. Trimming at the junction amounts to 0 bases on V and 0 bases on J, and the germline ends lie 13 bases apart. Using the deep immunoSEQ assay, multiplex PCR amplified TCR CDR3 regions from genomic DNA. Extracted genomic DNA from each cell subset was distributed evenly across all wells of several immunoSEQ 96-well plates, and each plate was treated as a replicate. Each replicate PCR for sorted subsets received approximately 200 ng genomic DNA, equal to some 32,000 T cell genomes. Purified libraries were quantified with a Qubit 3.0 fluorometer, sized on a Bioanalyzer 2100, and re-quantified with the KAPA Library Quantification kit. Each immunoSEQ 96-well plate was sequenced on its own single-read 150-cycle Illumina NextSeq 550 flow cell. Per the source publication's procedure: Because only junctional sequences without quality scores were contained in the immunoSEQ output, filtering matching that applied to full-length reads could not be performed. To assign V/J genes and CDR3, sequences were annotated against IMGT germline references using PyIR, a Python wrapper for IgBLAST v1.9. Reads were removed for weak V/J assignments (E-value above 1e-6), missing CDR3, stop codons, out-of-frame junctions, or ambiguous translated residues. V3J clonotypes were defined as sequences sharing the same inferred V gene, J gene, and CDR3 amino acid sequence. The percentage overlap between two repertoires was calculated by dividing the number of shared unique clonotypes by the size of the smaller repertoire. Three approaches were used to assess repertoire richness: RTK rarefaction, the Chao1 estimator, and Recon v2.1 estimates of unobserved clonotypes. For all TCRbeta clonotypes obtained by the gDNA method from a handful of donors, generation probabilities were computed with OLGA. What TCRdb holds here is the immuneACCESS table cut down to in-frame rearrangements. Part of the clones is not present; checked against another copy, under half of the missing clones reflect an unresolved V gene, and the others are unexplained. Clone size and the V and J calls come from that table; the DNA yielded D and trimming. The sample yields some 2,100,000 clones; approximately 94% were counted once. The biggest ten clones account for around 0.13% of the sample.

Source material: naive CD4+ T cells sorted from blood. Per the publication, the cell subset or site label means: CD45RA+ positively selected. This receptor chain uses TRBV5-1 and TRBJ2-7, with a tentative D gene TRBD1 over 6 matching bases. The TCR comes from a man in his late teens or twenties in good health. Here the CDR3 is given as CASSLEGVPNSYEQYF. The nucleotide sequence reads as follows: TGCGCCAGCAGCTTGGAGGGGGTTCCTAACTCCTACGAGCAGTACTTC. The entire variable domain, with the stretches around the CDR3 drawn from the reference TRBV5-1 and TRBJ2-7 proteins, is KAGVTQTPRYLIKTRGQQVTLSCSPISGHRSVSWYQQTPGQGLQFLFEYFSETQRNKGNFPGRFSGRQFSNSRSEMNVSTLELGDSALYLCASSLEGVPNSYEQYFGPGTRLTVT.